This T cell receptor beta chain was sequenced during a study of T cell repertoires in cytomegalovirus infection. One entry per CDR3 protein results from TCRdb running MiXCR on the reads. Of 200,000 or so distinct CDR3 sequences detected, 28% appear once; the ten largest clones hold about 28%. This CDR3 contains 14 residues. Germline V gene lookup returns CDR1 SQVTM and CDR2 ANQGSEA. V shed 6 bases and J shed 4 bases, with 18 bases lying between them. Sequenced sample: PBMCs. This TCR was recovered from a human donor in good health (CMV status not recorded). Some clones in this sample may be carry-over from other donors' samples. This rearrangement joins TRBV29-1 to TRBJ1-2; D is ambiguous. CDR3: CSVSPRQRRYGYTF. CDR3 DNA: TGCAGCGTCTCCCCTCGTCAGAGACGCTATGGCTACACCTTC.